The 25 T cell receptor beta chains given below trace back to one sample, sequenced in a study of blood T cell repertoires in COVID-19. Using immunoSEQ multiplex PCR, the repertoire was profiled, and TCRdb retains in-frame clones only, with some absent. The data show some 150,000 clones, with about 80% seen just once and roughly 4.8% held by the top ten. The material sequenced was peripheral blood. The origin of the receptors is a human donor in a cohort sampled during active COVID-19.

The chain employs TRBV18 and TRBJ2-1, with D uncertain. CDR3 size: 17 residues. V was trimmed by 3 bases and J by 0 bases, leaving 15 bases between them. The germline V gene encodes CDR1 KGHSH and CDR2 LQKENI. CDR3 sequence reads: CASSPILSGPSYNEQFF. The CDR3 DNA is TGTGCCAGCTCACCCATATTAAGTGGGCCCTCCTACAATGAGCAGTTCTTC.

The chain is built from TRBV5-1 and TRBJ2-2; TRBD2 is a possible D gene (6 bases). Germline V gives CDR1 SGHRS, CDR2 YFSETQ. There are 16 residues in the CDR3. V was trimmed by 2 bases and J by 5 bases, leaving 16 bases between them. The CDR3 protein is CASSLTSSRTTGELFF. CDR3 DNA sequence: TGCGCCAGCAGCTTAACTAGCTCCCGGACGACCGGGGAGCTGTTTTTT.

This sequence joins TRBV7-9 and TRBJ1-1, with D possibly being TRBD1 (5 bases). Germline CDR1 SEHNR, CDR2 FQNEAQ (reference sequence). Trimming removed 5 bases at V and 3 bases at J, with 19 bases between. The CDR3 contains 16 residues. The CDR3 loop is CASSLGEGSRDTEAFF. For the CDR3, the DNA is TGTGCCAGCAGCCTAGGGGAGGGCTCGAGGGACACTGAAGCTTTCTTT.

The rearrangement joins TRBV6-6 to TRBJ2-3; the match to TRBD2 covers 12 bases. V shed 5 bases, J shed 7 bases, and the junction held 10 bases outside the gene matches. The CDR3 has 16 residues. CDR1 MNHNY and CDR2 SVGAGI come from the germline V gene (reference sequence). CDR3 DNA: TGTGCCAGCAGTCCCTCACTAGCGGGGGGTCCTTATACGCAGTATTTT. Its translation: CASSPSLAGGPYTQYF.

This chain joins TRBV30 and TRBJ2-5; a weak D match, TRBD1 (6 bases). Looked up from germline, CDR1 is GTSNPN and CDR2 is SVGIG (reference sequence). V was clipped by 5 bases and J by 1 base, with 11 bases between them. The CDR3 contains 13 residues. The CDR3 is CAWVGQSQETQYF. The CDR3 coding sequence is TGTGCCTGGGTCGGACAGTCCCAAGAGACCCAGTACTTC. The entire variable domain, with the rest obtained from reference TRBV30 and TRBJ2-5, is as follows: SQTIHQWPATLVQPVGSPLSLECTVEGTSNPNLYWYRQAAGRGLQLLFYSVGIGQISSEVPQNLSASRPQDRQFILSSKKLLLSDSGFYLCAWVGQSQETQYFGPGTRLLVL.

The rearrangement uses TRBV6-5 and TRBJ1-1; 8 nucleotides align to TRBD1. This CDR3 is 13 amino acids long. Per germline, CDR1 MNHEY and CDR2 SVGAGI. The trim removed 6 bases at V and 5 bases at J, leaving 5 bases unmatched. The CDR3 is CASRLDRGTEAFF. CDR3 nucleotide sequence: TGTGCCAGCAGACTCGACAGGGGAACTGAAGCTTTCTTT.

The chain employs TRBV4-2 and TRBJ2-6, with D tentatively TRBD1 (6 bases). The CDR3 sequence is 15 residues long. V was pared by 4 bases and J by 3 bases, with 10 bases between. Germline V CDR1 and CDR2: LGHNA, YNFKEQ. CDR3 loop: CASSLQGGGANVLTF. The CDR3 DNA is TGTGCCAGCAGCCTACAGGGTGGTGGGGCCAACGTCCTGACTTTC.

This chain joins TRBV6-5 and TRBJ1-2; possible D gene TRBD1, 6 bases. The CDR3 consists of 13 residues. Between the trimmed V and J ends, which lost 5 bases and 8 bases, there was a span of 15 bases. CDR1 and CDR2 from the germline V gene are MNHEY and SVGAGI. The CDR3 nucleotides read TGTGCCAGCAGTACGGGGCAGGGGAAGGGCTACACCTTC. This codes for CASSTGQGKGYTF.

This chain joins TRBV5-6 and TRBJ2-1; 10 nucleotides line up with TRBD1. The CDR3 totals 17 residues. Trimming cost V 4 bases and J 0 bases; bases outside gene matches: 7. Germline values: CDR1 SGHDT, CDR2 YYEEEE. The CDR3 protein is CASSQTGGASSYNEQFF. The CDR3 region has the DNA TGTGCCAGCAGCCAGACAGGGGGCGCTAGCTCCTACAATGAGCAGTTCTTC. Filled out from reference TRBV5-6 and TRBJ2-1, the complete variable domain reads DAGVTQSPTHLIKTRGQQVTLRCSPKSGHDTVSWYQQALGQGPQFIFQYYEEEERQRGNFPDRFSGHQFPNYSSELNVNALLLGDSALYLCASSQTGGASSYNEQFFGPGTRLTVL.

The CDR3 reads CASTGASLNTEAFF. The CDR3 DNA is TGTGCCAGCACAGGGGCGTCTTTGAACACTGAAGCTTTCTTT. The chain couples TRBV2 to TRBJ1-1; TRBD1 might be the D (6 bases). The CDR3 has 14 residues. V lost 7 bases and J 0 bases, leaving 12 bases between the germline ends. Germline assignment: CDR1 SNHLY and CDR2 FYNNEI. Complete variable domain (other parts from reference TRBV2 and TRBJ1-1): EPEVTQTPSHQVTQMGQEVILRCVPISNHLYFYWYRQILGQKVEFLVSFYNNEISEKSEIFDDQFSVERPDGSNFTLKIRSTKLEDSAMYFCASTGASLNTEAFFGQGTRLTVV.

The CDR3 nucleotides are TGTGCCAGCAGCTTAACTCGACAGGCAAACAATGAGCAGTTCTTC. Protein: CASSLTRQANNEQFF. V usage is TRBV7-3 and J usage is TRBJ2-1; perhaps TRBD1 as D (6 bases). V was trimmed by 0 bases and J by 5 bases, leaving 11 bases between them. This CDR3 comprises 15 residues. Germline CDR1 SGHTA, CDR2 FQGTGA.

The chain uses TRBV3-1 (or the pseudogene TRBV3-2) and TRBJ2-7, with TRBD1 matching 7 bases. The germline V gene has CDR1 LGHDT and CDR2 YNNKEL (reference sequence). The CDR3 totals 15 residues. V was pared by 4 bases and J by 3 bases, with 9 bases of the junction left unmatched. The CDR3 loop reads CASSPTGTEHYEQYV. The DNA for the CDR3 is TGTGCCAGCAGCCCGACCGGGACAGAACACTACGAGCAGTACGTC.

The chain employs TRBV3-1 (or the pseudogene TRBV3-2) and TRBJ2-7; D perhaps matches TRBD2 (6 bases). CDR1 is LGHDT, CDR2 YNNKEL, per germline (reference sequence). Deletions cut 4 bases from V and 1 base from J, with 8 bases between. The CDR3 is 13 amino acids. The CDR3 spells CASSPGGSYEQYV. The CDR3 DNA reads TGTGCCAGCAGCCCCGGGGGTTCCTACGAGCAGTACGTC.

The CDR3 region is CSVGASGRASEQFF. CDR3 bases: TGCAGCGTTGGGGCTAGCGGGAGGGCCTCGGAGCAGTTCTTC. V and J are TRBV29-1 and TRBJ2-1; 12 bases line up with TRBD2. CDR1 and CDR2 from the germline V gene are SQVTM and ANQGSEA. The V segment lost 4 bases and the J segment 10 bases; nucleotides outside the gene matches: 8. The CDR3 runs 14 residues.

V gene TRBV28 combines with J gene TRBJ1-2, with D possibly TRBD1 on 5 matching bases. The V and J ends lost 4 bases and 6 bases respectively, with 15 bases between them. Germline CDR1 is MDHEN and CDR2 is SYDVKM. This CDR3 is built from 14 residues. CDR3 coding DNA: TGTGCCAGCAGTTCCCCCGGGGGGAGCAATGGCTACACCTTC. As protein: CASSSPGGSNGYTF.

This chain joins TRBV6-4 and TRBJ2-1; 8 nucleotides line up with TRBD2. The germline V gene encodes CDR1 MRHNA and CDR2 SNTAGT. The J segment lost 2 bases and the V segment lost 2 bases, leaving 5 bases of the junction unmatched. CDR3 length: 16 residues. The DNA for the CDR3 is TGTGCCAGCAGTGACCGCGGACTAGCCACCTACAATGAGCAGTTCTTC. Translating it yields CASSDRGLATYNEQFF.

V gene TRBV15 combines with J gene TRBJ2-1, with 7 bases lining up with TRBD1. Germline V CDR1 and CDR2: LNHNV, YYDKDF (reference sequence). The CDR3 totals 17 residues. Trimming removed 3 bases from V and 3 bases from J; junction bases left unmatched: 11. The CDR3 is CATSSRRVGTDYNEQFF. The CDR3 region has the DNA TGTGCCACCAGCAGCCGAAGGGTCGGGACAGACTACAATGAGCAGTTCTTC.

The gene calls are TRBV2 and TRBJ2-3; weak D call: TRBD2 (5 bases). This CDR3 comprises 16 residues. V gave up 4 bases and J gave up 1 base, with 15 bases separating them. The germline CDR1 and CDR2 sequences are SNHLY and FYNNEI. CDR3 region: CASSGGLGYGTDTQYF. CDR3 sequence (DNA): TGTGCCAGCAGTGGCGGACTGGGGTACGGCACAGATACGCAGTATTTT.

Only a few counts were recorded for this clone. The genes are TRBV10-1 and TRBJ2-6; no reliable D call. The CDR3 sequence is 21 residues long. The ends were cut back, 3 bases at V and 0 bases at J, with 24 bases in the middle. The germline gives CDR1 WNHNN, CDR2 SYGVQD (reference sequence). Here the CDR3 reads CASSEWVNQARNLSGANVLTF. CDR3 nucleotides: TGCGCCAGCAGTGAATGGGTTAACCAGGCTCGAAACCTCTCTGGGGCCAACGTCCTGACTTTC.

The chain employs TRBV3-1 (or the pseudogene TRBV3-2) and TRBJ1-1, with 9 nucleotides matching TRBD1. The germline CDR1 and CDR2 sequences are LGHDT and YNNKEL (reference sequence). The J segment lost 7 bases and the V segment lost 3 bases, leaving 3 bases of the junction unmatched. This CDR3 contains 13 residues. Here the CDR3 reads CASSHRGQGEAFF. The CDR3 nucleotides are TGTGCCAGCAGCCACCGGGGACAGGGTGAAGCTTTCTTT.

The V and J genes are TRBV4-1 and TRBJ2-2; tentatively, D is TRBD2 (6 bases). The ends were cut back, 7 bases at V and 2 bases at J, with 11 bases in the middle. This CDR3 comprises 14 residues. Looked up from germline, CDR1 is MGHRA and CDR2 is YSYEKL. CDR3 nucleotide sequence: TGCGCCAGCACCAGCGGGCTTAACACCGGGGAGCTGTTTTTT. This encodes CASTSGLNTGELFF.

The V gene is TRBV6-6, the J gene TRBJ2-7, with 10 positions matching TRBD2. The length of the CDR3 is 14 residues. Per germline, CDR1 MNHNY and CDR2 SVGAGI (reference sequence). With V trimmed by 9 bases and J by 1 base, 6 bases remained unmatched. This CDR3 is CARPGTSVSYEQYV. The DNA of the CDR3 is TGTGCCAGGCCGGGGACTAGCGTTTCCTACGAGCAGTACGTC.

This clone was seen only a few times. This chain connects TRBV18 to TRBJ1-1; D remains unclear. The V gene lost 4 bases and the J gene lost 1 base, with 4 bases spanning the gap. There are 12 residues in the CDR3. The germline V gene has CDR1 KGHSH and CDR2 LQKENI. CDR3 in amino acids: CASSQPNTEAFF. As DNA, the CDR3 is TGTGCCAGCTCACAGCCGAACACTGAAGCTTTCTTT.

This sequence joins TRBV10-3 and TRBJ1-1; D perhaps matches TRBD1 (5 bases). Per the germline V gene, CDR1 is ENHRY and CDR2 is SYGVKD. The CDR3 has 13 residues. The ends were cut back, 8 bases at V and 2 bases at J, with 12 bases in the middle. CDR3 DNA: TGTGCCATCCGGGGGGAAAGCAACACTGAAGCTTTCTTT. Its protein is CAIRGESNTEAFF.

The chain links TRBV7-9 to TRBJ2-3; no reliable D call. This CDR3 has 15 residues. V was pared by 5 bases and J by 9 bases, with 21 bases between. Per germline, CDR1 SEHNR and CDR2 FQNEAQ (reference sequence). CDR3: CASSLTGPGMHTQYF. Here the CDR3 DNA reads TGTGCCAGCAGCCTAACGGGTCCCGGAATGCACACGCAGTATTTT.